This is a list of T cell receptor beta chains from one sample in a study of blood T cell repertoires in COVID-19. Sequenced by immunoSEQ multiplex PCR; TCRdb stores in-frame clones only, minus some. The profile shows 390,000 or so clones, roughly 90% of them singletons. The sequenced sample consisted of peripheral blood. These receptors all stem from a young woman with COVID-19, enrolled during active disease. Each CDR3 is given with its conserved first and last residue. D genes are given only for firm matches. Rows give clone size only sometimes, using once, few, many, or a class for an expanded clone.

TRBD2,TRBJ2-5,-,TRBV11-2,CASSSPGRALETQYF,TGTGCCAGCAGCTCCCCCGGGAGGGCTCTCGAGACCCAGTACTTC
TRBD2,TRBJ2-2,-,TRBV9,CASSASGMNTGELFF,TGTGCCAGCAGCGCGAGCGGGATGAACACCGGGGAGCTGTTTTTT
-,TRBJ1-1,-,TRBV4-3,CASSQEGGTEAFF,TGCGCCAGCAGCCAAGAAGGGGGCACTGAAGCTTTCTTT
-,TRBJ1-5,-,TRBV6-2/TRBV6-3,CASSRNRVLEGQPQHF,TGTGCCAGCAGCAGAAACCGGGTCCTCGAGGGCCAGCCCCAGCATTTT
TRBD1,TRBJ2-3,once,TRBV24-1,CATSDLTGTGVGGTDTQYF,TGTGCCACCAGTGATTTGACCGGGACAGGGGTTGGAGGGACAGATACGCAGTATTTT
-,TRBJ2-3,-,TRBV10-2,CASSRERDTQYF,TGCGCCAGCAGTCGTGAGCGGGATACGCAGTATTTT
-,TRBJ1-3,few,TRBV6-5,CASSRDGESGNTIYF,TGTGCCAGCAGCCGGGATGGGGAATCTGGAAACACCATATATTTT
TRBD1,TRBJ2-7,-,TRBV10-3,CAITGQGGEQYF,TGTGCCATCACCGGACAGGGTGGAGAGCAGTACTTC
-,TRBJ1-6,-,TRBV11-2,CASSFFYNSPLHF,TGTGCCAGCAGCTTCTTTTATAATTCACCCCTCCACTTT
TRBD2,TRBJ2-1,-,TRBV6-5,CASSYEPRGGVHEQFF,TGTGCCAGCAGTTACGAGCCGCGCGGGGGGGTCCATGAGCAGTTCTTC
TRBD1,TRBJ1-2,-,TRBV7-2,CASSSLQGSVSGYTF,TGTGCCAGCAGCTCATTACAGGGGAGCGTCTCTGGCTACACCTTC
-,TRBJ2-2,-,TRBV4-3,CASSQEGGTLKGGGELFF,TGCGCCAGCAGCCAAGAGGGAGGGACACTAAAAGGCGGCGGGGAGCTGTTTTTT
-,TRBJ1-5,once,TRBV7-9,CASSLGAGSGNQPQHF,TGTGCCAGCAGCTTAGGTGCCGGGTCGGGCAATCAGCCCCAGCATTTT
-,TRBJ2-3,few,TRBV25-1,CASSEASEGTDTQYF,TGTGCCAGCAGTGAGGCCTCCGAAGGCACAGATACGCAGTATTTT
-,TRBJ1-2,once,TRBV7-2,CASSSPGGGYGYTF,TGTGCCAGCAGCTCGCCGGGGGGCGGATATGGCTACACCTTC
TRBD2,TRBJ2-5,once,TRBV3-1/TRBV3-2,CASSRGLAGQETQYF,TGTGCCAGCAGCCGGGGACTAGCGGGGCAAGAGACCCAGTACTTC
TRBD1,TRBJ2-3,-,TRBV5-8,CASRQGAMTDTQYF,TGTGCCAGCAGGCAGGGGGCAATGACAGATACGCAGTATTTT
TRBD1,TRBJ1-6,-,TRBV3-1/TRBV3-2,CASSQASGGQVTPLHF,TGTGCCAGCAGCCAAGCAAGCGGTGGACAGGTGACACCCCTCCACTTT
-,TRBJ1-6,-,TRBV7-6,CASSFSNRNSNSPLHF,TGTGCCAGCAGCTTTTCGAACAGGAACTCTAATTCACCCCTCCACTTT
TRBD1,TRBJ1-3,once,TRBV3-1/TRBV3-2,CASSQGGGQVTIYF,TGTGCCAGCAGCCAAGGGGGAGGACAGGTCACCATATATTTT
-,TRBJ1-1,-,TRBV29-1,CSVAGAGWGTEAFF,TGCAGCGTTGCTGGGGCAGGCTGGGGCACTGAAGCTTTCTTT
TRBD1,TRBJ2-7,few,TRBV2,CASSEWTGSYEQYF,TGTGCCAGCAGTGAATGGACAGGGTCCTACGAGCAGTACTTC
TRBD2,TRBJ2-2,-,TRBV7-2,CASSFSGSGTGELFF,TGTGCCAGCAGTTTTAGCGGGAGCGGCACCGGGGAGCTGTTTTTT
-,TRBJ1-5,-,TRBV12-3/TRBV12-4,CASSLAERQPQHF,TGTGCCAGCAGTTTAGCAGAACGGCAGCCCCAGCATTTT
-,TRBJ1-6,-,TRBV6-2/TRBV6-3,CASNPAGKGYNSPLHF,TGTGCCAGCAACCCTGCAGGGAAAGGGTATAATTCACCCCTCCACTTT
TRBD2,TRBJ2-3,once,TRBV15,CATSRGASGAGDTQYF,TGTGCCACCAGCAGAGGGGCTAGCGGGGCAGGCGATACGCAGTATTTT
-,TRBJ2-2,-,TRBV28,CASSFLMGQGLKELFF,TGTGCCAGCAGTTTTCTTATGGGGCAGGGTCTTAAGGAGCTGTTTTTT
TRBD1,TRBJ1-5,-,TRBV19,CASSTGQGVTPQHF,TGTGCCAGTAGTACGGGACAGGGGGTTACACCCCAGCATTTT
TRBD2,TRBJ2-5,-,TRBV9,CASSVDLSSGGKTQYF,TGTGCCAGCAGCGTAGATTTATCTAGCGGGGGGAAGACCCAGTACTTC
TRBD1,TRBJ1-5,-,TRBV6-2/TRBV6-3,CASSRQGGQPQHF,TGTGCCAGCAGTCGACAGGGTGGTCAGCCCCAGCATTTT
-,TRBJ2-1,-,TRBV19,CASSPPPGRGEQFF,TGTGCCAGTAGCCCACCCCCGGGTCGCGGTGAGCAGTTCTTC
-,TRBJ1-2,-,TRBV29-1,CSVEGRGYGYTF,TGCAGCGTTGAAGGCAGGGGATATGGCTACACCTTC
TRBD1,TRBJ1-2,-,TRBV7-2,CASSLEGTGYGYTF,TGTGCCAGCAGCTTAGAAGGGACAGGTTATGGCTACACCTTC
-,TRBJ1-6,few,TRBV7-6,CASGGFNSPLHF,TGTGCCAGCGGGGGGTTTAATTCACCCCTCCACTTT
-,TRBJ1-5,once,TRBV10-3,CAISSGDQPQHF,TGTGCCATCAGTTCAGGGGATCAGCCCCAGCATTTT
TRBD1,TRBJ2-1,-,TRBV19,CASRPGTGREQFF,TGTGCCAGTAGGCCGGGGACAGGGAGGGAGCAGTTCTTC
-,TRBJ2-3,-,TRBV10-3,CAISESVTVSTDTQYF,TGTGCCATCAGTGAGTCGGTGACAGTTAGCACAGATACGCAGTATTTT
-,TRBJ1-2,-,TRBV5-1,CASSSEALGTLTSNYGYTF,TGCGCCAGCAGCTCCGAGGCACTCGGGACTCTAACTTCTAACTATGGCTACACCTTC
-,TRBJ2-1,-,TRBV15,CATSSSPDSYNEQFF,TGTGCCACCAGCAGCTCACCAGACTCCTACAATGAGCAGTTCTTC
-,TRBJ2-5,-,TRBV7-6,CASSFLGREQETQYF,TGTGCCAGCAGCTTCCTAGGACGGGAACAAGAGACCCAGTACTTC